Following are 30 T cell receptor beta chains from one sample sequenced in a study of early T cells in non-severe SARS-CoV-2 infection. TCRdb fed the 5' RACE reads into MiXCR, producing one record per CDR3 protein. Found here are about 80,000 distinct CDR3 sequences, 16% of them singletons; the top ten hold about 3%. Sequences were obtained from whole blood. Every receptor here comes from an adult who was a healthcare worker with PCR-confirmed SARS-CoV-2 infection or an uninfected control (not recorded which).

This clonotype was seen a handful of times. This rearrangement joins TRBV20-1 to TRBJ1-1; 8 bases fit TRBD1. The CDR3 has 16 amino acids. With 4 bases clipped from V and 4 bases from J, the junction kept 14 bases outside the gene matches. Germline V lookup: CDR1 DFQATT, CDR2 SNEGSKA (reference sequence). The CDR3 loop is CSAIYPRRGLSTEAFF. DNA of the CDR3: TGCAGTGCTATCTACCCTCGCAGGGGGCTGAGCACTGAAGCTTTCTTT.

This clonotype showed up just a few times. CDR3 residues: CASSLISPGQGNYEQYF. The CDR3 region has the DNA TGCGCCAGCAGCTTGATCTCACCGGGACAGGGAAACTACGAGCAGTACTTC. J is TRBJ2-7 and V is TRBV5-1, with 9 bases matching TRBD1. This CDR3 comprises 17 residues. Losses at the gene ends were 1 base for V and 3 bases for J; bases not matched to a gene: 11. Germline V gene data show CDR1 as SGHRS and CDR2 as YFSETQ.

The chain couples TRBV6-5 to TRBJ2-3, with TRBD2 as a possible D gene (6 bases). CDR1 and CDR2 (germline): MNHEY, SVGAGI. The CDR3 runs to 14 residues. V lost 9 bases and J 0 bases, leaving 13 bases between the germline ends. The CDR3 nucleotides read TGTGCCAGTGGAGCGGGTCTCAGCACAGATACGCAGTATTTT. This gives the protein CASGAGLSTDTQYF.

This sequence joins TRBV2 and TRBJ1-4; 7 nucleotides match TRBD1. Germline trimming cut 6 bases from V and 4 bases from J; bases unmatched to any gene: 5. The germline gives CDR1 SNHLY, CDR2 FYNNEI. CDR3 length equals 14 residues. The CDR3 sequence is CASRTGLFNEKLFF. In DNA form, the CDR3 reads TGTGCCAGCAGGACAGGGCTATTTAATGAAAAACTGTTTTTT.

This clonotype has just a few counts. V is TRBV12-3 or TRBV12-4 and J is TRBJ2-7; D is ambiguous. The germline V and J ends were trimmed by 6 bases and 7 bases, with 19 bases remaining between them. The CDR3 totals 14 residues. CDR3 DNA: TGTGCCAGCAGGCCGAGTAGCACGCTTGGGGAGCAGTACTTC. Protein: CASRPSSTLGEQYF.

The rearrangement links TRBV7-8 to TRBJ1-4, with D tentatively TRBD1 (6 bases). V was clipped by 1 base and J by 7 bases, with 16 bases between them. The CDR3 length is 16 residues. The germline CDR1 and CDR2 sequences are SGHVS and FQNEAQ. CDR3 coding DNA: TGTGCCAGCAGCTTAGAGGCGGGACAAGGGTCTGAAAAACTGTTTTTT. Protein product: CASSLEAGQGSEKLFF. Variable domain in full (rest from reference TRBV7-8 and TRBJ1-4): GAGVSQSPRYKVAKRGQDVALRCDPISGHVSLFWYQQALGQGPEFLTYFQNEAQLDKSGLPSDRFFAERPEGSVSTLKIQRTQQEDSAVYLCASSLEAGQGSEKLFFGSGTQLSVL.

This clonotype came up many times. The CDR3 nucleotides read TGTGCCAGTACTCAAAAGTCCCGGGGCGGAAATCAGCCCCAGCATTTT. It encodes CASTQKSRGGNQPQHF. The chain links TRBV19 to TRBJ1-5; D is perhaps TRBD1 (5 bases). This CDR3 is 16 amino acids long. Trimming removed 7 bases at V and 4 bases at J, with 20 bases between. Germline V gene data show CDR1 as LNHDA and CDR2 as SQIVND (reference sequence).

The rearrangement joins TRBV24-1 to TRBJ2-3, with D maybe TRBD2 (5 bases). In germline, CDR1 is KGHDR, CDR2 SFDVKD. This CDR3 region has 13 residues. Trimming pared 0 bases from V and 9 bases from J, leaving 9 bases between. The CDR3 here is CATSDLRTPTQYF. CDR3 DNA: TGTGCCACCAGTGATTTGAGGACTCCGACGCAGTATTTT.

This clonotype was counted only a few times. The chain joins TRBV29-1 to TRBJ2-3, with D uncertain. The length of the CDR3 is 14 residues. Germline assignment: CDR1 SQVTM and CDR2 ANQGSEA. V lost 3 bases and J 0 bases, leaving 10 bases between the germline ends. The CDR3 reads CSVDLAASTDTQYF. DNA of the CDR3: TGCAGCGTTGATTTGGCAGCTAGCACAGATACGCAGTATTTT.

The genes are TRBV7-9 and TRBJ2-5; D gene uncertain. Trimming took off 1 base at V and 3 bases at J, with 12 bases between the two ends. This CDR3 contains 15 residues. In germline, CDR1 is SEHNR, CDR2 FQNEAQ (reference sequence). The CDR3 is CASSLVADLKETQYF. CDR3 in DNA: TGTGCCAGCAGCTTAGTCGCGGACCTAAAAGAGACCCAGTACTTC. Combining the CDR3 with reference TRBV7-9 and TRBJ2-5 gives the whole variable domain DTGVSQNPRHKITKRGQNVTFRCDPISEHNRLYWYRQTLGQGPEFLTYFQNEAQLEKSRLLSDRFSAERPKGSFSTLEIQRTEQGDSAMYLCASSLVADLKETQYFGPGTRLLVL.

This clonotype was detected only a few times. The CDR3 protein is CASRGLTVYIEAFF. DNA of the CDR3: TGTGCCAGCCGGGGGTTGACAGTATACATTGAAGCTTTCTTT. This chain links TRBV6-1 with TRBJ1-1; maybe TRBD1 (5 bases). V was pared by 8 bases and J by 7 bases, with 20 bases between. Germline V gene lookup returns CDR1 MNHNS and CDR2 SASEGT. The CDR3 is 14 residues long.

This clonotype occurred a few times. The V call is TRBV18, the J call TRBJ1-1, with unresolved D. V shed 3 bases and J shed 1 base, with 18 bases lying between them. This CDR3 has 17 residues. Germline assignment: CDR1 KGHSH and CDR2 LQKENI. For the CDR3, the DNA is TGTGCCAGCTCACCTGCTCAAAGTGGAGGGAAGAACACTGAAGCTTTCTTT. Its translation: CASSPAQSGGKNTEAFF.

The CDR3 bases are TGCAGTGCCACATCCACCGGCGGCAGGGGGTACAATGAGCAGTTCTTC. Translating it yields CSATSTGGRGYNEQFF. The chain employs TRBV20-1 and TRBJ2-1, with 7 bases that match TRBD1. The CDR3 consists of 16 residues. CDR1 and CDR2 (germline): DFQATT, SNEGSKA (reference sequence). With V trimmed by 6 bases and J by 4 bases, 15 bases remained unmatched.

This chain links TRBV12-5 with TRBJ1-5, with 9 bases fitting TRBD1. The CDR3 extends over 15 amino acids. V gave up 7 bases and J gave up 3 bases; unmatched junction bases: 7. Germline V CDR1 and CDR2: LGHNT, FRNRAP. CDR3 in amino acids: CASALGTGHNQPQHF. CDR3 coding DNA: TGTGCTAGTGCCCTCGGGACAGGGCACAATCAGCCCCAGCATTTT.

This clonotype turned up a few times. J is TRBJ1-3 and V is TRBV15; D is possibly TRBD1 (6 bases). This CDR3 comprises 15 residues. Trimming removed 4 bases from V and 0 bases from J, with 10 bases in between. The germline gives CDR1 LNHNV, CDR2 YYDKDF (reference sequence). The CDR3 DNA is TGTGCCACCAGCATGGGACACACCTCTGGAAACACCATATATTTT. Protein: CATSMGHTSGNTIYF.

This clonotype was found many times. This chain links TRBV6-5 with TRBJ1-2; 7 nucleotides align to TRBD1. CDR1 is MNHEY, CDR2 SVGAGI, per germline. This CDR3 has 14 residues. The V gene end was trimmed by 2 bases and the J gene end by 3 bases; junction bases not matched to a gene: 3. CDR3 loop: CASSYRQGDYGYTF. In DNA, the CDR3 is TGTGCCAGCAGTTACAGACAGGGTGACTATGGCTACACCTTC.

V and J are TRBV20-1 and TRBJ1-2; no definite D call. Trimming shortened V by 6 bases and J by 5 bases, and 13 bases separated the two germline ends. The CDR3 loop spans 12 amino acids. In germline, CDR1 is DFQATT, CDR2 SNEGSKA (reference sequence). The CDR3 DNA reads as TGCAGTGCCCAACCTGTTGAGTATGGCTACACCTTC. Translated, it gives CSAQPVEYGYTF.

V is TRBV9 and J is TRBJ1-1; unclear D gene. V lost 0 bases and J lost 4, with 10 bases in between. The CDR3 has 14 residues. CDR1 and CDR2 from the germline V gene are SGDLS and YYNGEE. CDR3 DNA: TGTGCCAGCAGCGTAGTCCCCCTCTTCACTGAAGCTTTCTTT. Translation gives CASSVVPLFTEAFF.

This clonotype was seen more than once but under ten times. J is TRBJ2-1 and V is TRBV5-1; D is unresolved. The V end lost 2 bases, the J end lost 6 bases, and 12 bases lay between the germline ends. The CDR3 contains 14 residues. The germline gives CDR1 SGHRS, CDR2 YFSETQ. CDR3 DNA sequence: TGCGCCAGCAGCTTTAGGACCCGTGTCAATGAGCAGTTCTTC. It yields the protein CASSFRTRVNEQFF.

The rearrangement links TRBV11-2 to TRBJ2-2; D call uncertain. Trimming cost V 3 bases and J 2 bases, with 4 bases left between them. The V gene's germline CDR1 is SGHAT and CDR2 FQNNGV. CDR3 size: 13 residues. The CDR3 sequence: CASSFVNTGELFF. The CDR3, as DNA: TGTGCCAGCAGCTTCGTAAACACCGGGGAGCTGTTTTTT. Complete variable domain (other parts from reference TRBV11-2 and TRBJ2-2): EAGVAQSPRYKIIEKRQSVAFWCNPISGHATLYWYQQILGQGPKLLIQFQNNGVVDDSQLPKDRFSAERLKGVDSTLKIQPAKLEDSAVYLCASSFVNTGELFFGEGSRLTVL.

This clonotype was observed a handful of times. The chain carries TRBV11-2 and TRBJ1-1; 7 bases are a match to TRBD1. V lost 2 bases to trimming and J lost 1 base; unmatched junction nucleotides: 7. Germline-derived CDR1 and CDR2 are SGHAT and FQNNGV. This CDR3 comprises 16 residues. The CDR3 reads CASSLFQGVKNTEAFF. The CDR3, as DNA: TGTGCCAGCAGCTTATTCCAGGGGGTGAAGAACACTGAAGCTTTCTTT.

The V and J genes are TRBV5-1 and TRBJ1-2; D is undetermined. Per germline, CDR1 SGHRS and CDR2 YFSETQ. The CDR3 consists of 13 residues. Trimming cost V 1 base and J 5 bases, with 9 bases left between them. CDR3 nucleotides: TGCGCCAGCAGCTTGTTACTGACTTATGGCTACACCTTC. As protein: CASSLLLTYGYTF.

The chain uses TRBV5-6 and TRBJ2-4; 7 positions agree with TRBD2. The CDR3 is 15 amino acids. Germline loops: CDR1 SGHDT, CDR2 YYEEEE. The junction had 3 bases not matched to a gene; V was cut back by 0 bases and J by 3 bases. Written as DNA, the CDR3 is TGTGCCAGCAGCTTGGGTCGGGAGGACAAAAACATTCAGTACTTC. Translated: CASSLGREDKNIQYF.

V gene TRBV2 combines with J gene TRBJ1-1, with a possible D match to TRBD1 (5 bases). V lost 6 bases to trimming and J lost 0 bases, with 20 bases between them. The CDR3 is made up of 17 amino acids. Germline V gives CDR1 SNHLY, CDR2 FYNNEI. The CDR3 region is CASRDLWGLSMNTEAFF. The CDR3 DNA reads as TGTGCCAGCAGGGACCTTTGGGGCCTCAGTATGAACACTGAAGCTTTCTTT. Combining the CDR3 with reference TRBV2 and TRBJ1-1 gives the whole variable domain EPEVTQTPSHQVTQMGQEVILRCVPISNHLYFYWYRQILGQKVEFLVSFYNNEISEKSEIFDDQFSVERPDGSNFTLKIRSTKLEDSAMYFCASRDLWGLSMNTEAFFGQGTRLTVV.

This clonotype was counted at least ten times. The V call is TRBV29-1, the J call TRBJ2-3; D is undetermined. Trimming pared 6 bases from V and 1 base from J, leaving 2 bases between. The CDR3 length is 10 residues. Germline CDR1 reads SQVTM; CDR2 reads ANQGSEA. The CDR3 loop is CSVGTDTQYF. In DNA form, the CDR3 reads TGCAGCGTGGGCACAGATACGCAGTATTTT.

This clonotype was observed a handful of times. This chain links TRBV2 with TRBJ2-7; D gene unclear. The CDR3 sequence is 13 residues long. Looked up from germline, CDR1 is SNHLY and CDR2 is FYNNEI. Between the trimmed V and J ends, which lost 6 bases and 3 bases, there was a span of 12 bases. The CDR3 sequence is CASRLPPIYEQYF. Here the CDR3 DNA reads TGTGCCAGCAGACTCCCACCAATCTACGAGCAGTACTTC.

The gene calls are TRBV11-3 and TRBJ1-2; no clear D gene. CDR3 length equals 14 residues. Germline V lookup: CDR1 SGHNT, CDR2 YENEEA. V was cut by 5 bases and J by 0 bases, with 10 bases left in between. The CDR3 region is CASSNQASNYGYTF. For the CDR3, the DNA is TGTGCCAGCAGCAATCAAGCCTCTAACTATGGCTACACCTTC.

The chain recombines TRBV13 with TRBJ2-1, with D unclear. V dropped 0 bases and J dropped 0 bases, with 9 bases sitting between them. The germline CDR1 and CDR2 sequences are PRHDT and FYEKMQ (reference sequence). The CDR3 totals 16 residues. Here the CDR3 reads CASSLGDPSSYNEQFF. CDR3 DNA sequence: TGTGCCAGCAGCTTAGGAGACCCGAGCTCCTACAATGAGCAGTTCTTC.

This clonotype was seen at least ten times. The CDR3 region has the DNA TGTGCCAGCAGCCCAGCGACAGGGGGCTACGAGCAGTACTTC. It encodes CASSPATGGYEQYF. The chain uses TRBV28 and TRBJ2-7; 9 positions agree with TRBD1. V dropped 6 bases and J dropped 3; count of bases not matched to a gene: 6. CDR1 MDHEN and CDR2 SYDVKM come from the germline V gene. The CDR3 sequence is 14 residues long.

This clonotype was seen more than once but under ten times. The rearrangement uses TRBV11-2 and TRBJ2-1; TRBD2 agrees at 8 bases. This CDR3 contains 17 residues. Trimming at V came to 4 bases and at J to 6 bases, leaving 14 bases not matched to a gene. Germline V gene data show CDR1 as SGHAT and CDR2 as FQNNGV. The CDR3 region is CASSSPLAGSSPNEQFF. CDR3 nucleotide sequence: TGTGCCAGCAGCTCCCCTCTAGCGGGCTCAAGCCCCAATGAGCAGTTCTTC.